The next 3 T cell receptor beta chains were all read from a single sample in a study of T cells in localized non-small cell lung cancer. Produced via immunoSEQ multiplex PCR; TCRdb's table is partial and in-frame only. The sample records under 40,000 clones, about four fifths being singletons. Sequences were derived from peripheral blood, sampled before any cancer treatment. These receptors were taken from a male donor at least 60 years old with stage II squamous cell lung carcinoma.

The chain recombines TRBV7-9 with TRBJ2-7; D gene ambiguous. V lost 4 bases, J lost 2 bases, and 18 bases lay in between. In germline, CDR1 is SEHNR, CDR2 FQNEAQ (reference sequence). This CDR3 spans 16 amino acids. CDR3 in DNA: TGTGCCAGCAGCTCCCCCGGAGACATCCCGACCTACGAGCAGTACTTC. Translating gives CASSSPGDIPTYEQYF.

The chain has TRBV7-9 and TRBJ2-7, with 9 bases aligning to TRBD2. The trim removed 5 bases at V and 6 bases at J, leaving 11 bases unmatched. CDR1 is SEHNR, CDR2 FQNEAQ, per germline (reference sequence). The CDR3 is 15 amino acids. CDR3 nucleotide sequence: TGTGCCAGCAGCCAGACGAGAGCGGGAGGCCGCGAGCAGTACTTC. Translation: CASSQTRAGGREQYF. The full variable domain, with the rest looked up from reference TRBV7-9 and TRBJ2-7, is DTGVSQNPRHKITKRGQNVTFRCDPISEHNRLYWYRQTLGQGPEFLTYFQNEAQLEKSRLLSDRFSAERPKGSFSTLEIQRTEQGDSAMYLCASSQTRAGGREQYFGPGTRLTVT.

This chain uses TRBV18 with TRBJ2-7, with 7 bases aligning to TRBD2. CDR1 KGHSH and CDR2 LQKENI come from the germline V gene. With V trimmed by 3 bases and J by 0 bases, 8 bases remained unmatched. The CDR3 sequence is 16 residues long. CDR3 amino acids: CASSPNEGGGSYEQYF. The CDR3 DNA follows: TGTGCCAGCTCACCGAATGAGGGCGGGGGCTCCTACGAGCAGTACTTC. The variable domain in full, completed from reference TRBV18 and TRBJ2-7, reads NAGVMQNPRHLVRRRGQEARLRCSPMKGHSHVYWYRQLPEEGLKFMVYLQKENIIDESGMPKERFSAEFPKEGPSILRIQQVVRGDSAAYFCASSPNEGGGSYEQYFGPGTRLTVT.